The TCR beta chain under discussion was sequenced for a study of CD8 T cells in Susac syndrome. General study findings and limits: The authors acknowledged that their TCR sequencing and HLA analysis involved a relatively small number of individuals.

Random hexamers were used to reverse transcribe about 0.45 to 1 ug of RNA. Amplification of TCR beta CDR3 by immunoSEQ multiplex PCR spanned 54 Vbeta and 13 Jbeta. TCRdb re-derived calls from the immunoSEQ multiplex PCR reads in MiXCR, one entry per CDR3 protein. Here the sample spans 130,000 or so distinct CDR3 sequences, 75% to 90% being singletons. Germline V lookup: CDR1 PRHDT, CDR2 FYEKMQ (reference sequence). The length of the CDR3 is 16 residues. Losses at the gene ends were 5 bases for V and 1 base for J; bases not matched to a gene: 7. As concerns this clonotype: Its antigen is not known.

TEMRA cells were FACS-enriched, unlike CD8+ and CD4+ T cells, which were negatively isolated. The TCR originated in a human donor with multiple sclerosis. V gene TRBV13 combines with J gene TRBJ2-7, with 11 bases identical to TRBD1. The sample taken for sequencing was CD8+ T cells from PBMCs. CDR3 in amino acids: CASSGFGTGGSYEQYF. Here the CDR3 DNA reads TGTGCCAGCAGCGGCTTCGGGACAGGGGGTTCCTACGAGCAGTACTTC. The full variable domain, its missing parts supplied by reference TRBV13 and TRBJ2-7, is AAGVIQSPRHLIKEKRETATLKCYPIPRHDTVYWYQQGPGQDPQFLISFYEKMQSDKGSIPDRFSAQQFSDYHSELNMSSLELGDSALYFCASSGFGTGGSYEQYFGPGTRLTVT.